This T cell receptor beta chain stems from a study of T cells after yellow fever vaccination. Broader study findings: Re-detected after boosting: most primary clones, 96% of CD4 and 80% to 90% of CD8.

At least ten counts were recorded for this clonotype. Its antigen is as yet unknown. One entry per CDR3 protein results from TCRdb running MiXCR on the 5' RACE reads. The sample contains a few hundred thousand distinct CDR3 sequences, almost 4% of which appear only once. The V and J ends lost 3 bases and 3 bases respectively, with 8 bases between them. The CDR3 has 12 amino acids. Germline loops: CDR1 DFQATT, CDR2 SNEGSKA (reference sequence). The specimen was PBMCs, collected 5 days after the yellow fever booster vaccination. The rearrangement uses TRBV20-1 and TRBJ1-1, with D unresolved. The source of this sequence is a young man who received the YFV17D yellow fever vaccine. The CDR3 here is CSARWPDTEAFF. The CDR3 nucleotides read TGCAGTGCTAGGTGGCCGGACACTGAAGCTTTCTTT.